What follows is one T cell receptor beta chain and its context. The sample comes from a study of cytomegalovirus exposure and HLA in healthy donors. V was shortened by 3 bases and J by 3 bases, with 9 bases between the two germline ends. Germline V gene sequence: CDR1 SGHTA, CDR2 FQGNSA. CDR3 length equals 13 residues. Method: immunoSEQ multiplex PCR; TCRdb's copy keeps in-frame clones and lacks some. The sample lists approximately 160,000 clones; 89% were seen once. This chain connects TRBV7-2 to TRBJ2-7; D is possibly TRBD1 (6 bases). This clonotype was sampled from a woman aged 18-29 years in good health and CMV-seropositive. The sequenced sample was PBMCs. CDR3 residues: CASSFTGLYEQYF. The CDR3 DNA sequence: TGTGCCAGCAGCTTTACAGGGCTCTACGAGCAGTACTTC.